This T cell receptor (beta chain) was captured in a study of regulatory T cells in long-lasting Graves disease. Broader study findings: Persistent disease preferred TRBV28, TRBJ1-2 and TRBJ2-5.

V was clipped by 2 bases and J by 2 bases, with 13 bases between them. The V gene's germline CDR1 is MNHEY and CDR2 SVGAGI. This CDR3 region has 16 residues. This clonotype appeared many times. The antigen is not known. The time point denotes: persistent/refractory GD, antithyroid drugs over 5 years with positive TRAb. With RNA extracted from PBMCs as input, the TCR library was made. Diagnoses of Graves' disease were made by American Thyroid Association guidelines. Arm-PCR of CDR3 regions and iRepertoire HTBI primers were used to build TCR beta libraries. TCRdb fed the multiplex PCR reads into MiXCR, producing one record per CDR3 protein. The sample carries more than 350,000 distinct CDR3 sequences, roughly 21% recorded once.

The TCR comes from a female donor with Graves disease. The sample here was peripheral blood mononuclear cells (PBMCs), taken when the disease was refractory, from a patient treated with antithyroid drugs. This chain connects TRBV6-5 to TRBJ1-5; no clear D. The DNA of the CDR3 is TGTGCCAGCAGTTACCTGAGCGTTCAGGGCAATCAGCCCCAGCATTTT. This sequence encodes CASSYLSVQGNQPQHF.